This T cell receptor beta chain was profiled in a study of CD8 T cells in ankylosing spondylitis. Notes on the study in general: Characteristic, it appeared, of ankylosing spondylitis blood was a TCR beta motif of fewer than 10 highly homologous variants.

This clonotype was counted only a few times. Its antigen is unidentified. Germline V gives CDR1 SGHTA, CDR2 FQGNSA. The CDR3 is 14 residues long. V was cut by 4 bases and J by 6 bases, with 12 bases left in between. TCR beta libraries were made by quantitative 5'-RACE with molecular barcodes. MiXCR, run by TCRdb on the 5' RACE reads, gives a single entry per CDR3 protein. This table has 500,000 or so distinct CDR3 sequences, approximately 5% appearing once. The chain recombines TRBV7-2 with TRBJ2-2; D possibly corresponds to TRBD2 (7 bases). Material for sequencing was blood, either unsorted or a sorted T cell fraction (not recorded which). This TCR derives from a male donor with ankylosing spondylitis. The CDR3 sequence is CASSSVGGAGELFF. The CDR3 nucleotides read TGTGCCAGCAGCTCCGTAGGGGGGGCCGGGGAGCTGTTTTTT.